The subject of this entry is one TCR beta chain. Its antigen is not identified. This sample was taken from a study of graft-versus-host responses after intestinal transplantation. Whole-study context: The study gave all recipients anti-thymocyte globulin induction, then tacrolimus and steroids for 2 to 3 years.

Sequenced by immunoSEQ multiplex PCR; TCRdb stores in-frame clones only, minus some. The sample consists of roughly 90,000 clones, around nine tenths of them appearing once. Germline CDR1 is MDHEN and CDR2 is SYDVKM. Trimming took 6 bases from V and 2 from J, leaving 13 bases between them. The CDR3 consists of 14 residues. The sequencing used unstimulated CD8+ T cells sorted from spleen or lymph node cells, collected before intestinal transplant. The J gene is TRBJ1-2, the V gene TRBV28, with unresolved D. The clonotype comes from a human donor who received an intestinal transplant. In DNA, the CDR3 is TGTGCCAGCAGGGCGGGGTGGGCGAACTATGGCTACACCTTC. This codes for CASRAGWANYGYTF.